A single sample is the source of the 3 T cell receptor beta chains below, sequenced in a study of blood T cell repertoires in COVID-19. The method was immunoSEQ multiplex PCR; TCRdb's version includes in-frame clones alone and lacks a portion of them. The sample lists about 180,000 clones; over 75% were seen once. The material sequenced was peripheral blood. These receptors were collected from a human donor with active or convalescent COVID-19. The donor label of this sample is uncertain.

CDR3 bases: TGCGCCAGCAGTGGCGGGAGGGCCTCTGGGGCCAACGTCCTGACTTTC. The encoded protein is CASSGGRASGANVLTF. This chain links TRBV10-1 with TRBJ2-6; TRBD2 matches 9 bases. The V gene's germline CDR1 is WNHNN and CDR2 SYGVQD (reference sequence). CDR3 length equals 16 residues. Trimming at V came to 4 bases and at J to 0 bases, leaving 1 base not matched to a gene.

V usage is TRBV7-2 and J usage is TRBJ2-1; 11 bases align to TRBD2. Trimming removed 5 bases from V and 2 bases from J; junction bases left unmatched: 14. The germline V gene has CDR1 SGHTA and CDR2 FQGNSA. The CDR3 spans 19 residues. The CDR3 bases are TGTGCCAGCAGCCTAAAATGGCCTAGCGGGGGGCAAACCTACAATGAGCAGTTCTTC. Translating it yields CASSLKWPSGGQTYNEQFF.

This clone was counted only a few times. The chain is built from TRBV18 and TRBJ2-7, with D tentatively TRBD2 (6 bases). Germline values: CDR1 KGHSH, CDR2 LQKENI. V lost 0 bases to trimming and J lost 7 bases, with 13 bases between them. The CDR3 extends over 14 amino acids. CDR3 in amino acids: CASSPPEGSREQYF. The CDR3, as DNA: TGTGCCAGCTCACCACCGGAGGGGTCGAGGGAGCAGTACTTC.